The text below deals with one T cell receptor beta chain. This sample is drawn from a study of blood T cell repertoires in COVID-19. Background on the study: Some COVID-19 samples were acute and others convalescent; all came from the United States, Italy and Spain. PBMCs, B-cell-depleted T cells, or T cells were the source of the cDNA or gDNA that made up the material.

Profiled with immunoSEQ multiplex PCR; TCRdb holds only in-frame clones, not every one. The table has 130,000 or so clones, approximately 87% seen once; the top ten hold about 2.5%. The CDR3 spans 11 residues. The germline V gene has CDR1 LGHDT and CDR2 YNNKEL (reference sequence). The junction had 2 bases not matched to a gene; V was cut back by 8 bases and J by 6 bases. This TCR was recovered from a man in his fifties with active COVID-19. V is TRBV3-1 (or the pseudogene TRBV3-2) and J is TRBJ1-1; 8 bases line up with TRBD1. Input material: peripheral blood. The CDR3 is CASSGQAEAFF. CDR3 nucleotides: TGTGCCAGCTCGGGACAGGCTGAAGCTTTCTTT.